These T cell receptor beta chains were read from a single sample in a study of sequential checkpoint blockade in melanoma. Generated by immunoSEQ multiplex PCR, the TCRdb table keeps only in-frame clones and is missing some. Of about 2,700 clones in the sample, about 19% were seen once. Material: tumor tissue (inferred from file names), obtained from a patient given nivolumab and ipilimumab in sequence. Source of these receptors: a human donor with melanoma. Each CDR3 is given with its conserved first and last residue. A D gene is named only where the DNA matches it firmly. Rows may omit the clone size; those that give it use once, few, many or a size class.

d_gene | len | j_gene | v_gene | abundance | CDR3nt | CDR3aa
TRBD1 | 13 | TRBJ2-1 | TRBV2 | few | TGTGCCAGACAGGGGGCAGGGGACAATGAGCAGTTCTTC | CARQGAGDNEQFF
TRBD1 | 15 | TRBJ1-2 | TRBV9 | medium-sized | TGTGCCAGCAGCGGACAGGGTGGCCCTTTCTATGGCTACACCTTC | CASSGQGGPFYGYTF
. | 13 | TRBJ1-1 | TRBV30 | few | TGTGCCTGGAGCCCGCAAGGGGTCACTGAAGCTTTCTTT | CAWSPQGVTEAFF
. | 14 | TRBJ1-5 | TRBV11-3 | medium-sized | TGTGCCAGCAGCTTAGAGGGGAGCAATCAGCCCCAGCATTTT | CASSLEGSNQPQHF
. | 13 | TRBJ2-1 | TRBV29-1 | once | TGCAGCGTGCAACAGGGTCTTTTCGGTGAGCAGTTCTTC | CSVQQGLFGEQFF
. | 13 | TRBJ1-1 | TRBV7-1 | many | TGTGCCAGCAGCACCCAGTTAAACACTGAAGCTTTCTTT | CASSTQLNTEAFF
. | 15 | TRBJ2-7 | TRBV28 | . | TGTGCCAGCAGTTTTCGGGGAATCGGGTCCTACGAGCAGTACTTC | CASSFRGIGSYEQYF
TRBD1 | 15 | TRBJ2-1 | TRBV15 | few | TGTGCCACCAGCGGGGGGGGACAGGGGGGGGCTGAGCAGTTCTTC | CATSGGGQGGAEQFF
. | 14 | TRBJ1-3 | TRBV11-3 | many | TGTGCCAGCAGCTTTTCGGGAATGCGAAACACCATATATTTT | CASSFSGMRNTIYF
. | 14 | TRBJ2-7 | TRBV6-8 | medium-sized | TGTGCCAGCAGTTACGGGATGGGGGCTTACGAGCAGTACTTC | CASSYGMGAYEQYF
. | 15 | TRBJ1-4 | TRBV5-1 | . | TGCGCCAGCCAAGTAGGGCCGACCCTTAATGAAAAACTGTTTTTT | CASQVGPTLNEKLFF
. | 16 | TRBJ1-1 | TRBV11-3 | medium-sized | TGTGCCAGCAGCTCGCAGCGTGGGCTCGGTAACACTGAAGCTTTCTTT | CASSSQRGLGNTEAFF
. | 15 | TRBJ2-7 | TRBV11-3 | few | TGTGCCAGCAGCCCCAGGGACTCGAGCTCCTACGAGCAGTACTTC | CASSPRDSSSYEQYF
TRBD2 | 16 | TRBJ2-3 | TRBV19 | . | TGTGCCAGTAGTAAGATCTGGCGGGGGGGCACAGATACGCAGTATTTT | CASSKIWRGGTDTQYF
TRBD2 | 15 | TRBJ2-1 | TRBV6-8 | . | TGTGCCAGCAGTATTAACGCGGGGGGCTACAATGAGCAGTTCTTC | CASSINAGGYNEQFF
TRBD1 | 15 | TRBJ2-2 | TRBV11-3 | large | TGTGCCAGCAGCCAGACAGGGGCGAACACCGGGGAGCTGTTTTTT | CASSQTGANTGELFF
. | 15 | TRBJ2-7 | TRBV6-8 | medium-sized | TGTGCCAGCAGTCCCGCGCGGGCGTCCTCCTACGAGCAGTACTTC | CASSPARASSYEQYF
. | 14 | TRBJ2-1 | TRBV11-3 | . | TGTGCCAGCAGCTTGCTAGCGAAGGTGTATGAGCAGTTCTTC | CASSLLAKVYEQFF
TRBD1 | 14 | TRBJ2-7 | TRBV11-3 | medium-sized | TGTGCCAGCAGACCGGGGACAGGTGGGGGCGAGCAGTACTTC | CASRPGTGGGEQYF
. | 15 | TRBJ1-6 | TRBV19 | . | TGTGCCAGTAGTATCAATCAGGGAGTTAGTTCACCCCTCCACTTT | CASSINQGVSSPLHF
. | 15 | TRBJ2-3 | TRBV6-8 | few | TGTGCCAGCAGTGACTCGGGACGGGAGAGAGATACGCAGTATTTT | CASSDSGRERDTQYF
TRBD2 | 16 | TRBJ2-3 | TRBV11-3 | few | TGTGCCAGCAGCTTAGATCTTGGGGAGGGCGCAGATACGCAGTATTTT | CASSLDLGEGADTQYF
. | 14 | TRBJ1-6 | TRBV18 | . | TGTGCCAGCCGACAGGCAGGAACTAATTCACCCCTCCACTTT | CASRQAGTNSPLHF
. | 12 | TRBJ2-1 | TRBV10-3 | . | TGTGCCAGCGCAAACTCCTACAATGAGCAGTTCTTC | CASANSYNEQFF
. | 14 | TRBJ2-3 | TRBV19 | . | TGTGCCAGTAGTTGGCAAGGACCCACAGATACGCAGTATTTT | CASSWQGPTDTQYF
. | 13 | TRBJ2-1 | TRBV12-5 | . | TGTGCTAGTGGCCTTCGACTGGACAATGAGCAGTTCTTC | CASGLRLDNEQFF
. | 15 | TRBJ2-1 | TRBV11-3 | many | TGTGCCAGCAGCCCGCGTGGACTAGGGGGCAATGAGCAGTTCTTC | CASSPRGLGGNEQFF
TRBD1 | 13 | TRBJ2-2 | TRBV9 | . | TGTGCCAGCAGTAGACAGGGCACCGGGGAGCTGTTTTTT | CASSRQGTGELFF
TRBD1 | 14 | TRBJ1-1 | TRBV5-1 | once | TGCGCCAGCAGACGCCAGGGGGCGATCACTGAAGCTTTCTTT | CASRRQGAITEAFF
TRBD1 | 14 | TRBJ2-5 | TRBV14 | . | TGTGCCAGCAGCCAAAACAGGGGCCAAGAGACCCAGTACTTC | CASSQNRGQETQYF
TRBD1 | 14 | TRBJ1-2 | TRBV19 | . | TGTGCCAGTAGAAAGGGGGCGCTGGGCTATGGCTACACCTTC | CASRKGALGYGYTF
. | 15 | TRBJ2-6 | TRBV4-1 | few | TGCGCCAGCAGCCGACAGTCCTCTGGGGCCAACGTCCTGACTTTC | CASSRQSSGANVLTF
. | 15 | TRBJ1-1 | TRBV11-3 | many | TGTGCCAGCAGCCCGGACCAGGGGACGAACACTGAAGCTTTCTTT | CASSPDQGTNTEAFF
TRBD1 | 14 | TRBJ2-7 | TRBV6-8 | few | TGTGCCAGCAGCCACAGGGGTCCATCCTACGAGCAGTACTTC | CASSHRGPSYEQYF
TRBD1 | 12 | TRBJ1-2 | TRBV29-1 | few | TGCAGCGGGTCCAGGGGGCCAAATGGCTACACCTTC | CSGSRGPNGYTF
. | 13 | TRBJ1-1 | TRBV7-1 | many | TGTGCCAGCAGCTTAGACAGGACAGCTGAAGCTTTCTTT | CASSLDRTAEAFF
. | 13 | TRBJ2-3 | TRBV19 | few | TGTGCCAGTAGTATCGGGGGAATAGATACGCAGTATTTT | CASSIGGIDTQYF
TRBD2 | 16 | TRBJ2-1 | TRBV19 | . | TGTGCCAGTAGTTTGCGAACTAGCGGACCCAGTAGTGAGCAGTTCTTC | CASSLRTSGPSSEQFF
. | 15 | TRBJ1-6 | TRBV5-1 | . | TGCGCCAGCAGCTTGGCTGGACCCAATAATTCACCCCTCCACTTT | CASSLAGPNNSPLHF
TRBD2 | 14 | TRBJ2-1 | TRBV30 | . | TGTGCCTGGAGTCCGACTAGCTCGGGTTTTGAGCAGTTCTTC | CAWSPTSSGFEQFF
. | 14 | TRBJ1-5 | TRBV11-3 | few | TGTGCCAGCAGCTGGGGGTACGGCAATCAGCCCCAGCATTTT | CASSWGYGNQPQHF